This section outlines one T cell receptor (beta chain) sequence together with its context. The CDR3 contains 17 residues. J was trimmed by 6 bases and V by 0 bases; bases with no gene match: 12. The germline V gene has CDR1 LGHDT and CDR2 YNNKEL (reference sequence). The entry originates in a study of blood T cell repertoires in COVID-19. Produced via immunoSEQ multiplex PCR; TCRdb's table is partial and in-frame only. The table has under 250,000 clones, 83% seen once; the top ten hold about 4.8%. Sequencing was performed on PBMCs or T cells enriched from blood (not recorded which). The TCR comes from a woman aged 45 to 65 who had been exposed to COVID-19. The chain carries TRBV3-1 (or the pseudogene TRBV3-2) and TRBJ2-7; 9 bases are shared with TRBD1. CDR3 protein: CASSQEDCGTGYGEQYF. DNA for the CDR3: TGTGCCAGCAGCCAAGAGGACTGCGGGACAGGGTATGGCGAGCAGTACTTC.